The 8 T cell receptor beta chains reported below all come from one sample, sequenced in a study of blood T cells in healthy people across ages. With a J-beta primer mix and a sample-barcoded 5' primer, a second PCR ran roughly 7 to 11 cycles. TCRdb ran MiXCR on the 5' RACE reads and lists one entry per CDR3 protein. The sample lists 1.5 million to 2 million distinct CDR3 sequences; approximately 50% were seen once. The sample was blood. The receptors originated from a woman aged 40 to 50 in good health.

The CDR3 nucleotides read TGTGCCAGCAGCACGACTGTTCAGGGTGGGGAGACCCAGTACTTC. Encoded protein: CASSTTVQGGETQYF. This chain joins TRBV7-6 and TRBJ2-5, with D possibly TRBD1 on 5 matching bases. Germline loops: CDR1 SGHVS, CDR2 FNYEAQ. This CDR3 comprises 15 residues. Trimming shortened V by 5 bases and J by 5 bases, and 18 bases separated the two germline ends.

The chain couples TRBV27 to TRBJ2-5, with D possibly called TRBD1 or TRBD2 (7 bases each). The DNA end favors TRBJ2-7, so the J call may be wrong. The CDR3 runs to 15 residues. Germline values: CDR1 MNHEY, CDR2 SMNVEV (reference sequence). DNA of the CDR3: TGTGCCAGCAGTTCCCCTCCAGGGGGGGCCGGCGAGCAGTACTTC. Amino acids: CASSSPPGGAGEQYF.

This clonotype was seen a handful of times. The chain joins TRBV20-1 to TRBJ2-3; the D gene is possibly TRBD2 (6 bases). Germline V gives CDR1 DFQATT, CDR2 SNEGSKA (reference sequence). This CDR3 region has 15 residues. With 6 bases removed from V and 2 bases from J, the gap between germline ends came to 18 bases. The DNA of the CDR3 is TGCAGTGCCCTGACGGGACTCGTTGACACAGATACGCAGTATTTT. It codes for CSALTGLVDTDTQYF.

In this sample, this clonotype turned up a few times. This rearrangement joins TRBV12-3 or TRBV12-4 to TRBJ2-3, with D possibly being TRBD2 (6 bases). The CDR3 extends over 14 amino acids. The V and J ends lost 6 bases and 3 bases respectively, with 13 bases between them. CDR3 region: CASRSGTGTDTQYF. In nucleotides, the CDR3 is TGTGCCAGCAGGTCCGGGACTGGAACAGATACGCAGTATTTT.

This clonotype was observed a few times. The chain couples TRBV12-3 or TRBV12-4 to TRBJ2-3; 11 bases map to TRBD2. The CDR3 spans 14 residues. J gave up 7 bases and V 6 bases, and 6 bases lay outside the gene matches. In nucleotides, the CDR3 is TGTGCCAGCAGCATCGGACTAGCGGGTTATACGCAGTATTTT. Protein sequence: CASSIGLAGYTQYF.

The chain uses TRBV4-2 and TRBJ2-5; possibly TRBD2 for D (6 bases). V was trimmed by 0 bases and J by 2 bases, leaving 10 bases between them. Germline V gene data show CDR1 as LGHNA and CDR2 as YNFKEQ. The CDR3 has 15 residues. The CDR3 region has the DNA TGTGCCAGCAGCCAAGATCGCGGGGATCAAGAGACCCAGTACTTC. Translated: CASSQDRGDQETQYF.

The V call is TRBV6-5, the J call TRBJ1-5, with TRBD1 identical over 7 bases. Germline values: CDR1 MNHEY, CDR2 SVGAGI. CDR3 size: 15 residues. The V segment lost 0 bases and the J segment 5 bases; nucleotides outside the gene matches: 4. The CDR3 protein is CASSYSGGRDQPQHF. The CDR3 DNA is TGTGCCAGCAGTTACTCAGGGGGCAGGGATCAGCCCCAGCATTTT.

This CDR3 reads CSASLRAGTGQPQHF. In nucleotides, the CDR3 is TGCAGTGCTAGTTTGCGGGCAGGGACGGGGCAGCCCCAGCATTTT. The chain recombines TRBV20-1 with TRBJ1-5; a possible D gene is TRBD1 (5 bases). Germline V gene lookup returns CDR1 DFQATT and CDR2 SNEGSKA (reference sequence). Trimming removed 3 bases from V and 7 bases from J, with 19 bases in between. The CDR3 runs 15 residues.